The entry that follows covers one T cell receptor (beta chain) sequence. The data are from a study of early T cells in non-severe SARS-CoV-2 infection. TCRdb called the 5' RACE reads again in MiXCR, with one record for every CDR3 protein. The sample contains tens of thousands of distinct CDR3 sequences, less than 7% of which appear only once. From germline, CDR1 is SGHRS and CDR2 YFSETQ. Between the trimmed V and J ends, which lost 9 bases and 0 bases, there was a span of 14 bases. This CDR3 is built from 14 residues. The TCR sequence derives from an adult who was a healthcare worker with PCR-confirmed SARS-CoV-2 infection or an uninfected control (not recorded which). The sample consisted of whole blood. V gene TRBV5-1 combines with J gene TRBJ2-3; D might be TRBD2 (6 bases). The CDR3: CATTPGTSTDTQYF. The CDR3, as DNA: TGCGCCACAACCCCCGGGACTAGCACAGATACGCAGTATTTT.